The entry below describes one T cell receptor beta chain. This specimen belongs to a study of blood T cell repertoires in COVID-19. Overall study: Sample material is recorded as cDNA or gDNA derived from T cells, B-cell-depleted T cells, or PBMCs.

This table comes from immunoSEQ multiplex PCR, and its TCRdb copy is limited to in-frame clones, with some not included. The profile covers more than 95,000 clones, with about three quarters appearing a single time and about 2.2% taken by the ten largest. Between the trimmed V and J ends, which lost 3 bases and 7 bases, there was a span of 10 bases. This CDR3 region has 13 residues. The clonotype originates from a woman aged 70-85 years with acute or convalescent COVID-19. The chain joins TRBV12-3 or TRBV12-4 to TRBJ2-1; D might be TRBD2 (6 bases). Sequenced input: peripheral blood. CDR3 loop: CASSLVLANEQFF. CDR3 DNA sequence: TGTGCCAGCAGTTTGGTCCTAGCGAATGAGCAGTTCTTC.